This record concerns one TCR beta chain sequence. As yet, its antigen is unknown. The TCR beta cDNA libraries carried unique molecular identifiers. When about 0.85 to 11 million T cells were used, they gave about 540,000 cDNA molecules. TCRdb passed the PCR reads through MiXCR, listing each CDR3 protein once. This sample has some 800,000 distinct CDR3 sequences, with roughly 46% found just once. These data are taken from a study of post-analysis software for immune sequencing data. Looking at the study overall: The disease courses covered relapsing-remitting, secondary progressive and progressive-relapsing multiple sclerosis.

Study results and caveats: Among multiple sclerosis patients, normalized Chao1 diversity was significantly below that of controls. With F measure, samples from one preparation batch clustered together strongly.

This TCR came from a girl aged 10-17 years with multiple sclerosis. Sequenced material: blood.

The CDR3, as DNA: TGCAGCGTTGAACCACGGGGCACAGATACGCAGTATTTT. Its protein is CSVEPRGTDTQYF. V usage is TRBV29-1 and J usage is TRBJ2-3; D ambiguous. CDR3 size: 13 residues. Germline CDR1 reads SQVTM; CDR2 reads ANQGSEA. Trimming stripped 2 bases from V and 1 base from J, with 7 bases between.